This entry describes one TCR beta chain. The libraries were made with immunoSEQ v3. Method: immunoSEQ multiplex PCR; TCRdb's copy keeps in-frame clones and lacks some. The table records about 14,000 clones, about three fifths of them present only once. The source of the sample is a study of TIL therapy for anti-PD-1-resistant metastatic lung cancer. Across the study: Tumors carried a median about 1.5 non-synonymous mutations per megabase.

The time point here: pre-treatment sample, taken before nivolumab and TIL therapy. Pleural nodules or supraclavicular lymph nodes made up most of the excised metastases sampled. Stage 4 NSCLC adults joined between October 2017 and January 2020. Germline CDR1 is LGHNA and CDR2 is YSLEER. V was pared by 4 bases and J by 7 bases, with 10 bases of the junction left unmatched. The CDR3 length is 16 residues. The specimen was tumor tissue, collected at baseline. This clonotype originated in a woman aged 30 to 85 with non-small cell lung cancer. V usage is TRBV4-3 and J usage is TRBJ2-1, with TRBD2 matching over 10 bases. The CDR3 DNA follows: TGCGCCAGCAGCCGCCAGCGGGGGGGCCGAGTAAATGAGCAGTTCTTC. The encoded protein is CASSRQRGGRVNEQFF.